Below, 10 T cell receptor beta chains from the same sample are listed, as sequenced in a study of cytomegalovirus exposure and HLA in healthy donors. Primers for the PCR totalled 60 Vbeta and 13 Jbeta. Profiled with immunoSEQ multiplex PCR; TCRdb holds only in-frame clones, not every one. This repertoire shows under 200,000 clones, approximately 83% found once; its top ten account for about 9.3%. Sequenced input: PBMCs. Receptors were obtained from a young man in good health and CMV-seropositive.

This clone has only one observation. The chain links TRBV25-1 to TRBJ1-1; tentative D call: TRBD1 (5 bases). The CDR3 runs 12 residues. Trimming took off 4 bases at V and 7 bases at J, with 10 bases between the two ends. CDR1 and CDR2 (germline): MGHDK, SYGVNS. Written as DNA, the CDR3 is TGTGCCAGCAGTGGGACACCTAGTGAAGCTTTCTTT. It is translated as CASSGTPSEAFF.

This clone is a singleton in its sample. The chain carries TRBV15 and TRBJ1-3; no clear D. Germline CDR1 reads LNHNV; CDR2 reads YYDKDF (reference sequence). There are 14 residues in the CDR3. The V gene lost 6 bases and the J gene lost 2 bases, with 11 bases spanning the gap. Written as DNA, the CDR3 is TGTGCCACCAGAAGGTCGGGGACTGGAAACACCATATATTTT. This gives the protein CATRRSGTGNTIYF.

J is TRBJ2-4 and V is TRBV2; TRBD2 matches at 9 bases. The CDR3 totals 18 residues. After removal of 7 bases from V and 7 bases from J, the junction contained 20 bases not matched to a gene. Germline values: CDR1 SNHLY, CDR2 FYNNEI. CDR3 bases: TGTGCCAGCACCAATGAGCAACCGGGACTAGCTGTTTTGAACATTCAGTACTTC. Protein sequence: CASTNEQPGLAVLNIQYF.

V and J are TRBV5-4 and TRBJ2-3; unclear D gene. CDR3 length: 15 residues. Trimming removed 2 bases from V and 2 bases from J, with 12 bases in between. CDR1 and CDR2 (germline): SGHNT, YYREEE (reference sequence). The CDR3 sequence is CASSFQVLDTDTQYF. CDR3 nucleotides: TGTGCCAGCAGCTTTCAGGTTTTAGACACAGATACGCAGTATTTT. The full variable domain, its missing parts supplied by reference TRBV5-4 and TRBJ2-3, is ETGVTQSPTHLIKTRGQQVTLRCSSQSGHNTVSWYQQALGQGPQFIFQYYREEENGRGNFPPRFSGLQFPNYSSELNVNALELDDSALYLCASSFQVLDTDTQYFGPGTRLTVL.

V usage is TRBV6-5 and J usage is TRBJ2-7; 9 bases align to TRBD1. The J segment lost 5 bases and the V segment lost 9 bases, leaving 8 bases of the junction unmatched. Per the germline V gene, CDR1 is MNHEY and CDR2 is SVGAGI. The CDR3 length is 13 residues. The CDR3 sequence is CARNRDRVDEQYF. In nucleotides, the CDR3 is TGTGCCAGGAACCGGGACAGGGTTGACGAGCAGTACTTC.

This clone was counted a single time. The chain recombines TRBV9 with TRBJ2-5; a possible D gene is TRBD2 (5 bases). The end of the DNA fits TRBJ2-7 better, so the J call may be wrong. Germline CDR1 reads SGDLS; CDR2 reads YYNGEE. This CDR3 region has 14 residues. The CDR3: CASSPSGAVYEQYF. The CDR3 DNA is TGTGCCAGCAGCCCCTCAGGAGCGGTCTACGAGCAGTACTTC.

This clone has only one observation. The chain links TRBV18 to TRBJ1-5; 11 bases match TRBD1. CDR3 length: 15 amino acids. V trimming: 3 bases; J trimming: 6 bases; junction bases outside the gene matches: 4. Looked up from germline, CDR1 is KGHSH and CDR2 is LQKENI. CDR3 sequence reads: CASSPGQGAIQPQHF. The CDR3 DNA follows: TGTGCCAGCTCACCTGGACAGGGGGCGATTCAGCCCCAGCATTTT.

The chain combines TRBV14 with TRBJ2-7, with unresolved D. Germline V gene data show CDR1 as SGHDN and CDR2 as FVKESK. V was clipped by 1 base and J by 0 bases, with 10 bases between them. The CDR3 is 15 amino acids. The CDR3 DNA is TGTGCCAGCAGCCAAGTCGGCTGGAGCTCCTACGAGCAGTACTTC. Protein sequence: CASSQVGWSSYEQYF.

The rearrangement uses TRBV27 and TRBJ1-2; possible D gene TRBD1, 6 bases. Trimming left V 3 bases short and J 0 bases short, with 11 bases between. Germline lookup yields CDR1 MNHEY and CDR2 SMNVEV (reference sequence). The CDR3 is made up of 15 amino acids. In DNA, the CDR3 is TGTGCCAGCAGTTTCTTACAGGGAGCTAACTATGGCTACACCTTC. Translating gives CASSFLQGANYGYTF.

V gene TRBV7-9 combines with J gene TRBJ2-5; 7 bases align to TRBD1. The germline gives CDR1 SEHNR, CDR2 FQNEAQ (reference sequence). The V and J ends lost 8 bases and 0 bases, in that order; junction bases with no gene match: 6. CDR3 length equals 14 residues. In DNA, the CDR3 is TGTGCCAGCTATGGGACAGCACACCAAGAGACCCAGTACTTC. Translating gives CASYGTAHQETQYF.